The clone carrying this T cell receptor beta chain came up once. Sequencing used immunoSEQ multiplex PCR; TCRdb keeps in-frame clones, though not all of them. The sample includes over 1.4 million clones, approximately 96% of them seen just once. V trimming: 2 bases; J trimming: 4 bases; junction bases outside the gene matches: 13. The CDR3 spans 17 residues. Looked up from germline, CDR1 is LGHNA and CDR2 is YSLEER. These data belong to a study of shared clonotypes between healthy human individuals. Caucasian adults residing in Nashville, Tennessee made up all the donors. This TCR derives from a man aged 30-40 years in good health. The source material was naive CD4+ T cells sorted from blood. Subset indicated: CD45RA+ positively selected. The chain combines TRBV4-3 with TRBJ1-2; 7 nucleotides agree with TRBD1. In DNA, the CDR3 is TGCGCCAGCAGCCAATCCCTTTCTGAGGGACAGTTCTATGGCTACACCTTC. Translation: CASSQSLSEGQFYGYTF.